The T cell receptor beta chain described here comes from a study of T cells after yellow fever vaccination. One entry per CDR3 protein, called by TCRdb with MiXCR from the 5' RACE reads. The sample consists of a few hundred thousand distinct CDR3 sequences, about 8.7% of them appearing once. The CDR3 contains 15 residues. Deletions cut 2 bases from V and 0 bases from J, with 8 bases between. The receptor's source is a man between 18 and 35 years old who received the YFV17D yellow fever vaccine. This chain joins TRBV12-3 or TRBV12-4 and TRBJ1-5, with D unclear. The sample in question was PBMCs, obtained on the day of the first yellow fever vaccination. Here the CDR3 reads CASSLQVDSNQPQHF. CDR3 in DNA: TGTGCCAGCAGTTTACAGGTAGATAGCAATCAGCCCCAGCATTTT.